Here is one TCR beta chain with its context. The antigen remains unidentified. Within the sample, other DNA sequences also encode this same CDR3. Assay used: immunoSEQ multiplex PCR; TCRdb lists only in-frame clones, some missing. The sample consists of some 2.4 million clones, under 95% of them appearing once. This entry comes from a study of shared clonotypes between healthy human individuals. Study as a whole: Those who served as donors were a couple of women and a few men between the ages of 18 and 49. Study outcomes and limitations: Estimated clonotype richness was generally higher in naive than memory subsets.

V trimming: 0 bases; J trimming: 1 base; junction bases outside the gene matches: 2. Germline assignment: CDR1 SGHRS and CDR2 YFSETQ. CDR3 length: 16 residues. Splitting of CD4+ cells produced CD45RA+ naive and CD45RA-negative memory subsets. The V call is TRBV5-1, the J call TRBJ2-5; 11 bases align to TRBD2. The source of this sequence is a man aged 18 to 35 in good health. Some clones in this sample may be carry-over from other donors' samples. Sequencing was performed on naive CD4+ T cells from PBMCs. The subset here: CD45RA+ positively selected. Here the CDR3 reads CASSLAGTSGQETQYF. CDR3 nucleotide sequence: TGCGCCAGCAGCTTGGCTGGGACTAGCGGCCAAGAGACCCAGTACTTC.